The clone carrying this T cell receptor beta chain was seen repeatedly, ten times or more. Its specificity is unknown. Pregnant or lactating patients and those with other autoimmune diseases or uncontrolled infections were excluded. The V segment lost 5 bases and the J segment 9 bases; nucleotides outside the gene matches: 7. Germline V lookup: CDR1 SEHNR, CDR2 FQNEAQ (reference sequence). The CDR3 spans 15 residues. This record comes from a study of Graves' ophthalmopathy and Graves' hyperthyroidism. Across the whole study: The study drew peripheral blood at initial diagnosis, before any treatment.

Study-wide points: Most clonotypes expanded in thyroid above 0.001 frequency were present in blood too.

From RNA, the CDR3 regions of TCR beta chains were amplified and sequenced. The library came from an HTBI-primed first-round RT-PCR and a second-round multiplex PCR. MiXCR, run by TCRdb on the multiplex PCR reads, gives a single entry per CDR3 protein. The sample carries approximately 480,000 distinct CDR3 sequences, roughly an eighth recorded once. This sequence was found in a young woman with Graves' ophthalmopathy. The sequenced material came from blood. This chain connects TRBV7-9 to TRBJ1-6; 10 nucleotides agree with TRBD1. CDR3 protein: CASSGYGTGVSPLHF. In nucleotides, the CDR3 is TGTGCCAGCAGCGGCTACGGGACAGGGGTTTCACCCCTCCACTTT.